These T cell receptor beta chains were read from a single sample in a study of shared clonotypes between healthy human individuals. Method: immunoSEQ multiplex PCR; TCRdb's copy keeps in-frame clones and lacks some. Altogether some 500,000 clones are present, around 95% being singletons, with the ten largest covering about 0.06%. The sample comprised naive CD4+ T cells sorted from blood. The receptors originated from a woman aged 25-40 years in good health. The CDR3 runs from the conserved cysteine through the conserved F or W. Only part of the rows carry a size: once, few, many, or a class if the clone is expanded.

TRBV6-5	-	TRBJ2-2	CASSYRDRVTGELFF
TRBV10-3	-	TRBJ1-2	CAISESSQMGYGYTF
TRBV7-9	-	TRBJ2-7	CASNLGYGAGGSYEQYF
TRBV5-4	-	TRBJ2-3	CASSFLVADTQYF
TRBV15	-	TRBJ1-5	CATSRPGTVEPQHF
TRBV28	-	-	CASRPGLAGVHEQYF
TRBV9	once	TRBJ1-1	CASSETTGWDTEAFF
TRBV11-2	-	TRBJ2-7	CASSPGTQTLYEQYF
TRBV5-1	-	TRBJ2-2	CASSLVLAPGADTGELFF
TRBV2	-	TRBJ1-1	CASTVAGTEAFF
TRBV28	-	TRBJ2-7	CASSEGHVEQYF
TRBV4-1	-	TRBJ2-1	CASSIPPGTRRSNEQFF
TRBV5-1	-	TRBJ2-7	CASSLAGGPGEQYF
TRBV19	-	TRBJ1-5	CASSTNRDRFNQPQHF
TRBV30	-	TRBJ2-2	CAWSVHGPATGELFF
TRBV28	-	TRBJ1-5	CASSFRFGSGNQPQHF
TRBV7-8	-	TRBJ1-4	CASSEDGDEWNEKLFF
TRBV11-2	-	TRBJ2-1	CASSSRLAGGRSSYNEQFF
TRBV19	-	TRBJ1-5	CASSIETLYQPQHF
TRBV4-2	-	TRBJ1-4	CASSLNRGGNEKLFF
TRBV21-1	-	TRBJ2-7	CASSSGLEGSYEQYF
TRBV2	-	TRBJ1-5	CASSDVAPRDQPQHF
TRBV7-9	-	TRBJ1-1	CASSLTGVDTEAFF
TRBV28	-	TRBJ1-5	CASSSEGLREPQHF
TRBV4-1	-	TRBJ2-3	CASSQVGVADTQYF
TRBV5-1	-	TRBJ2-3	CASSFSRGLAGDTQYF
TRBV29-1	-	TRBJ2-7	CSVEATRLAGGYEQYF